These T cell receptor beta chains were read from a single sample in a study of blood T cells in healthy people across ages. TCRdb reprocessed the 5' RACE reads with MiXCR, giving one entry per CDR3 protein. The sample yields around 790,000 distinct CDR3 sequences, around two fifths seen once. Sample: blood. Receptors originate from a man in his 60s in good health. CDR3s include the opening cysteine and the closing phenylalanine or tryptophan. A D gene is named only where the DNA matches it firmly. The listing skips clone size in some rows; elsewhere it reads once, few, many or a size class.

>once|14|TRBJ2-5|TRBV28|.
CASQRSGTYNEQYF
>.|16|.|TRBV20-1|.
CSARPPGTPLGYEQYF
>.|16|TRBJ1-1|TRBV4-3|.
CASSQVRGTLNTEAFF
>.|13|.|TRBV27|.
CASSRQGGETQFF
>.|16|TRBJ2-6|TRBV5-1|.
CASSRGDDSGANVLTF
>.|13|TRBJ1-2|TRBV27|.
CASSFSLNYGYTF
>.|15|TRBJ2-1|TRBV7-2|.
CVSSLVATSNTEQFF
>few|15|TRBJ2-5|TRBV7-3|TRBD1
CASSLSGTGLAEQYF
>.|17|TRBJ2-7|TRBV27|TRBD1
CASSLRAGQGRPYEQYF
>.|15|TRBJ2-3|TRBV7-9|.
CASSLPERATDTQYF
>.|13|TRBJ1-2|TRBV20-1|.
CSARVPGNYGYTF
>few|14|TRBJ1-5|TRBV25-1|TRBD1
CASRETGGNQPQHF
>.|16|TRBJ1-4|TRBV7-9|.
CASTPIPAGGVEKLFF
>once|13|TRBJ2-7|TRBV6-2/TRBV6-3|.
CASSDTGLYEQYF
>.|14|TRBJ2-2|TRBV7-2|.
CASSLGWVAGELFF
>few|11|TRBJ2-3|TRBV12-3/TRBV12-4|.
CASSSPPTQYF
>.|14|TRBJ2-7|TRBV7-9|.
CASSLSQDSYEQYF
>.|13|TRBJ2-3|TRBV20-1|.
CSARGSAADTQYF
>.|13|TRBJ2-3|TRBV3-1|.
CASSQGERSTQYF
>once|14|TRBJ1-2|TRBV10-3|.
CAISEGLDSYGYTF
>.|13|TRBJ1-6|TRBV6-1|.
CASTGQGDSPLHF
>.|13|TRBJ2-3|TRBV7-2|.
CASSLGGYDTQYF